The present T cell receptor beta chain was sequenced within a study of blood T cell repertoires in COVID-19. Across the whole study: Acute-phase and convalescent COVID-19 samples originated in the United States, Italy and Spain. PBMCs, B-cell-depleted T cells, or T cells provided the cDNA or gDNA that made up the material.

Per germline, CDR1 GTSNPN and CDR2 SVGIG (reference sequence). This CDR3 spans 14 amino acids. V lost 3 bases to trimming and J lost 4 bases; unmatched junction nucleotides: 8. In the study's own analysis: How many nucleated cells were present was estimated from reference gene primer amplification. Produced via immunoSEQ multiplex PCR; TCRdb's table is partial and in-frame only. V and J calls and clone size come straight from that table; D and trimming were deduced from the DNA. This table has roughly 150,000 clones, around 80% appearing once. The sample was peripheral blood. This TCR came from a woman between 50 and 59 years old in a cohort sampled during active or convalescent COVID-19. This chain links TRBV30 with TRBJ1-1, with 7 nucleotides matching TRBD1. The CDR3 nucleotides are TGTGCCTGGAGCGCAGACAGGGTCGGCACTGAAGCTTTCTTT. Its protein is CAWSADRVGTEAFF.